A single sample is the source of the 4 T cell receptor beta chains below, sequenced in a study of Ad26.COV2.S vaccination and SARS-CoV-2 variants. Libraries were prepared by immunoSEQ multiplex PCR; TCRdb keeps only in-frame clonotypes and omits some of them. Among roughly 400,000 clones listed, over 75% were seen once. Treatment meaning: around 19 received Ad26.COV2.S at low or high dose, single or two shots; roughly five received placebo; per-sample allocation not given. Sampling occurred on day 63 after the first vaccine or placebo injection. Here the sequenced sample was peripheral blood, taken in a trial of Ad26.COV2.S vaccine versus placebo. The receptors derive from a person between 18 and 65 years old who received the Ad26.COV2.S COVID-19 vaccine or a placebo.

The V and J genes are TRBV7-8 and TRBJ1-4; D is possibly TRBD1 (5 bases). Germline CDR1 is SGHVS and CDR2 is FQNEAQ. V was trimmed by 1 base and J by 7 bases, leaving 13 bases between them. CDR3 length: 15 amino acids. CDR3: CASSLGQLGVEKLFF. For the CDR3, the DNA is TGTGCCAGCAGCTTAGGGCAGCTGGGGGTTGAAAAACTGTTTTTT.

The chain is built from TRBV11-1 and TRBJ2-2; perhaps D is TRBD1 or TRBD2 (5 bases each). With 3 bases removed from V and 8 bases from J, the gap between germline ends came to 16 bases. Germline CDR1 and CDR2: SGHAT and FQDESV (reference sequence). This CDR3 contains 15 residues. The CDR3 bases are TGTGCCAGCAGCTTGGGGGAGTTAAAAACGGGGGAGCTGTTTTTT. Encoded protein: CASSLGELKTGELFF.

DNA for the CDR3: TGTGCCAGCAGTCCTTACGGACAGGAAAATTCACCCCTCCACTTT. As protein: CASSPYGQENSPLHF. The chain recombines TRBV27 with TRBJ1-6, with 7 positions matching TRBD1. Looked up from germline, CDR1 is MNHEY and CDR2 is SMNVEV (reference sequence). V lost 5 bases and J lost 7; bases outside the gene matches: 8. The CDR3 is made up of 15 amino acids.

The chain employs TRBV12-3 or TRBV12-4 and TRBJ1-2, with D perhaps TRBD1 (5 bases). CDR3 length: 13 amino acids. V was pared by 4 bases and J by 4 bases, with 10 bases between. The CDR3 reads CASSSGLSYGYTF. The CDR3 nucleotides are TGTGCCAGCAGTTCGGGACTAAGCTATGGCTACACCTTC.